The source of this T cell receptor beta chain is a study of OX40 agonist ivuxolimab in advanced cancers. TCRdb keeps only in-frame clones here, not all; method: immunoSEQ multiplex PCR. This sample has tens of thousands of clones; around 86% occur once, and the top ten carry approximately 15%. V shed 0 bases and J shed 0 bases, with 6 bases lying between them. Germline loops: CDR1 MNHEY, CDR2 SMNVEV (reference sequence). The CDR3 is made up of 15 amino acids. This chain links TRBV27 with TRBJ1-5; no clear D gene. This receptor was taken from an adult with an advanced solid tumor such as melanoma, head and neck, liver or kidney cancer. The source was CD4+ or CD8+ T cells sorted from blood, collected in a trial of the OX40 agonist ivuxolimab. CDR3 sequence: CASSLSAYSNQPQHF. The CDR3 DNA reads TGTGCCAGCAGTTTATCAGCATATAGCAATCAGCCCCAGCATTTT.